Listed below are T cell receptor beta chains from one sample, sequenced in a study of cytomegalovirus exposure and HLA in healthy donors. The data were produced by immunoSEQ multiplex PCR, yet TCRdb's version contains in-frame clones alone and is incomplete. In the table there are over 100,000 clones, just under 90% of which are singletons. The sample consisted of PBMCs. These receptors came from a man aged 25-40 years in good health and CMV-seronegative. CDR3s include the opening cysteine and the closing phenylalanine or tryptophan. D genes are given only for firm matches. Not every row has a clone size; where given, it reads once, few, many or a size class.

clone_size	cdr3_length	v_call	j_call	d_call	cdr3_aa	cdr3_nt
.	17	TRBV19	TRBJ1-1	TRBD1	CASSSSQDRALSTEAFF	TGTGCCAGTAGTTCCTCCCAGGACAGGGCCTTGTCCACTGAAGCTTTCTTT
.	17	TRBV11-2	TRBJ2-4	TRBD1	CASSSRTGPIAKNIQYF	TGTGCCAGCAGCTCCCGGACAGGGCCGATAGCCAAAAACATTCAGTACTTC
.	17	TRBV19	TRBJ1-3	.	CASRNPGDRGAGNTIYF	TGTGCCAGTAGGAACCCGGGAGATCGGGGAGCTGGAAACACCATATATTTT
.	14	TRBV7-2	TRBJ1-5	.	CASSFGVSPQPQHF	TGTGCCAGCAGCTTCGGGGTCAGCCCTCAGCCCCAGCATTTT
.	15	TRBV18	TRBJ2-1	TRBD1	CASSPQGGAYNEQFF	TGTGCCAGCTCACCTCAAGGGGGCGCCTACAATGAGCAGTTCTTC
.	15	TRBV5-6	TRBJ1-1	TRBD1	CASSLDRGLDTEAFF	TGTGCCAGCAGCTTGGACAGGGGGCTGGACACTGAAGCTTTCTTT
once	14	TRBV7-9	TRBJ2-1	.	CASSLALGENEQFF	TGTGCCAGCAGCTTAGCGCTGGGAGAGAACGAGCAGTTCTTC
.	15	TRBV7-2	TRBJ2-2	TRBD2	CASKGGGGRTGELFF	TGTGCCAGCAAAGGCGGGGGAGGAAGGACCGGGGAGCTGTTTTTT
once	16	TRBV6-6	TRBJ1-2	TRBD1	CASSPTTGNSNYGYTF	TGTGCCAGCAGCCCCACGACAGGGAATTCAAACTATGGCTACACCTTC
.	16	TRBV9	TRBJ1-6	.	CASSVEEQGRDSPLHF	TGTGCCAGCAGCGTAGAGGAGCAGGGGAGGGATTCACCCCTCCACTTT
.	14	TRBV5-4	TRBJ1-1	TRBD1	CASSPQGARTEAFF	TGTGCCAGCAGCCCCCAGGGGGCGAGGACTGAAGCTTTCTTT
.	13	TRBV7-2	TRBJ1-2	TRBD1	CASSFAGGNGYTF	TGTGCCAGCAGCTTCGCAGGGGGGAATGGCTACACCTTC
.	15	TRBV28	TRBJ1-6	.	CASSLGPQINSPLHF	TGTGCCAGCAGTTTAGGTCCCCAGATAAATTCACCCCTCCACTTT
.	17	TRBV7-9	TRBJ2-7	TRBD1	CASSPHTPGTGGDEQYF	TGTGCCAGCAGCCCGCATACGCCCGGGACAGGGGGCGACGAGCAGTACTTC
.	15	TRBV28	TRBJ2-1	TRBD1	CASSNPRDRGNEQFF	TGTGCCAGCAGTAACCCCAGGGACAGAGGGAATGAGCAGTTCTTC